One and the same sample provided the 18 T cell receptor beta chains below, sequenced in a study of CD8+ T cells in alopecia areata. Extracted RNA was reverse transcribed, and the resulting cDNA served as sequencing template. Profiled with immunoSEQ multiplex PCR; TCRdb holds only in-frame clones, not every one. This sample yields roughly 150,000 clones, of which roughly 50% are seen a single time; approximately 6.6% belongs to the top ten. The material sequenced was CD4+ T cells sorted from blood. These receptors were obtained from a human donor with alopecia areata.

Only a few counts were recorded for this clone. The chain uses TRBV29-1 and TRBJ2-3, with TRBD2 identical over 10 bases. The V gene's germline CDR1 is SQVTM and CDR2 ANQGSEA. The CDR3 contains 14 residues. Trimming took 7 bases from V and 3 from J; bases not matched to a gene: 7. The CDR3 sequence: CSGSSGSGTDTQYF. The CDR3 DNA sequence: TGCAGCGGTTCTAGCGGGAGTGGGACAGATACGCAGTATTTT.

The chain couples TRBV2 to TRBJ2-7, with D perhaps assigned TRBD1 or TRBD2 (6 bases each). Trimming took 5 bases from V and 3 from J, leaving 14 bases between them. The germline V gene has CDR1 SNHLY and CDR2 FYNNEI. The CDR3 is 14 amino acids. In nucleotides, the CDR3 is TGTGCCAGCAGTCTTGGGGGGCTCAACTACGAGCAGTACTTC. The encoded protein is CASSLGGLNYEQYF.

This clone was detected only a few times. The chain recombines TRBV5-1 with TRBJ2-1; 8 positions match TRBD2. V dropped 4 bases and J dropped 0; count of bases not matched to a gene: 6. The CDR3 loop spans 16 amino acids. Germline values: CDR1 SGHRS, CDR2 YFSETQ. Here the CDR3 reads CASSHIAGHSYNEQFF. CDR3 nucleotides: TGCGCCAGCAGCCACATAGCGGGACACTCCTACAATGAGCAGTTCTTC.

The chain links TRBV7-9 to TRBJ2-1; the D is unclear. The germline V and J ends were trimmed by 5 bases and 8 bases, with 10 bases remaining between them. Looked up from germline, CDR1 is SEHNR and CDR2 is FQNEAQ (reference sequence). CDR3 length: 12 amino acids. This CDR3 is CASSPRVDEQFF. CDR3 nucleotides: TGTGCCAGCAGCCCCCGGGTGGATGAGCAGTTCTTC.

The V and J genes are TRBV6-6 and TRBJ2-5; D remains unclear. Trimming cost V 2 bases and J 4 bases, with 8 bases left between them. The CDR3 consists of 13 residues. Germline V gene sequence: CDR1 MNHNY, CDR2 SVGAGI (reference sequence). As DNA, the CDR3 is TGTGCCAGCAGTTACATCAGGCTAGAGACCCAGTACTTC. This sequence encodes CASSYIRLETQYF.

V gene TRBV7-2 combines with J gene TRBJ2-3; D gene unclear. The germline V and J ends were trimmed by 4 bases and 8 bases, with 10 bases remaining between them. The CDR3 loop spans 12 amino acids. Looked up from germline, CDR1 is SGHTA and CDR2 is FQGNSA. CDR3 coding DNA: TGTGCCAGCAGCTCCGAGCTGGTTACGCAGTATTTT. It encodes CASSSELVTQYF.

This clone was found a few times. The chain couples TRBV28 to TRBJ2-5; D is unresolved. The CDR3 totals 12 residues. V shed 2 bases and J shed 3 bases, with 4 bases lying between them. Germline lookup yields CDR1 MDHEN and CDR2 SYDVKM. The CDR3 bases are TGTGCCAGCAGTTTAAGAAAAGAGACCCAGTACTTC. This codes for CASSLRKETQYF.

The V and J genes are TRBV30 and TRBJ1-2; 8 bases fit TRBD1. Germline values: CDR1 GTSNPN, CDR2 SVGIG (reference sequence). This CDR3 has 12 amino acids. With V trimmed by 3 bases and J by 3 bases, 0 bases remained unmatched. CDR3 sequence: CAWRGQDYGYTF. The CDR3 nucleotides read TGTGCCTGGAGGGGACAGGACTATGGCTACACCTTC.

This clone appeared a single time. The V gene is TRBV28, the J gene TRBJ1-2; a possible D gene is TRBD1 (6 bases). CDR1 and CDR2 (germline): MDHEN, SYDVKM. The CDR3 loop spans 12 amino acids. V was pared by 6 bases and J by 4 bases, with 9 bases between. The DNA for the CDR3 is TGTGCCAGCAGCGGGGGGCTCTATGGCTACACCTTC. It yields the protein CASSGGLYGYTF.

In this sample, this clone turned up a few times. The V call is TRBV5-1, the J call TRBJ2-6; D unresolved. Germline V CDR1 and CDR2: SGHRS, YFSETQ. V was pared by 5 bases and J by 0 bases, with 15 bases between. The CDR3 extends over 17 amino acids. In DNA form, the CDR3 reads TGCGCCAGCAGGGTCCAGGAACTAATCTCTGGGGCCAACGTCCTGACTTTC. Translated, it gives CASRVQELISGANVLTF.

This clone was detected only a few times. This rearrangement joins TRBV29-1 to TRBJ2-1; D remains unclear. Per the germline V gene, CDR1 is SQVTM and CDR2 is ANQGSEA. V was pared by 4 bases and J by 11 bases, with 12 bases between. CDR3 length: 11 residues. The DNA of the CDR3 is TGCAGCGTTGCATTAGCAACCAAGCAGTTCTTC. The encoded protein is CSVALATKQFF.

The genes are TRBV29-1 and TRBJ2-7; D assignment may be TRBD1 or TRBD2 (5 bases each). Germline values: CDR1 SQVTM, CDR2 ANQGSEA. Trimming removed 4 bases from V and 6 bases from J, with 13 bases in between. The CDR3 is 12 amino acids. DNA of the CDR3: TGCAGCGTTGGGCAGGGCGGGCGCGAGCAGTACTTC. This translates into CSVGQGGREQYF.

The rearrangement joins TRBV19 to TRBJ2-3; D remains unclear. Looked up from germline, CDR1 is LNHDA and CDR2 is SQIVND (reference sequence). The CDR3 covers 15 residues. V was cut by 3 bases and J by 0 bases, with 10 bases left in between. The CDR3 nucleotides read TGTGCCAGTAGTATCCGGGCGGCTAGCACAGATACGCAGTATTTT. It specifies CASSIRAASTDTQYF.

The chain is built from TRBV5-1 and TRBJ1-1, with unresolved D. The ends were cut back, 4 bases at V and 1 base at J, with 8 bases in the middle. This CDR3 is built from 13 residues. Looked up from germline, CDR1 is SGHRS and CDR2 is YFSETQ. CDR3 nucleotide sequence: TGCGCCAGCAGCCTGATAACGAACACTGAAGCTTTCTTT. Protein product: CASSLITNTEAFF.

Only a few counts were recorded for this clone. A junction boundary mismatches the germline segment, possibly from a read error. J is TRBJ2-7 and V is TRBV11-2; D perhaps matches TRBD2 (6 bases). The CDR3 sequence is 12 residues long. Germline CDR1 reads SGHAT; CDR2 reads FQNNGV. The CDR3 nucleotides are TGTGCCAGCAGCTTAGAGATGGCGGGGACCAACTTC. It yields the protein CASSLEMAGTNF.

The sample holds a few counts of this clone. J is TRBJ2-5 and V is TRBV5-6; D is perhaps TRBD1 (6 bases). In germline, CDR1 is SGHDT, CDR2 YYEEEE. The CDR3 totals 14 residues. V lost 4 bases and J 1 base, leaving 11 bases between the germline ends. CDR3 coding DNA: TGTGCCAGCAGCACGACAGGTCCCCAAGAGACCCAGTACTTC. Its translation: CASSTTGPQETQYF. Looking up the rest from reference TRBV5-6 and TRBJ2-5 gives the full variable domain: DAGVTQSPTHLIKTRGQQVTLRCSPKSGHDTVSWYQQALGQGPQFIFQYYEEEERQRGNFPDRFSGHQFPNYSSELNVNALLLGDSALYLCASSTTGPQETQYFGPGTRLLVL.

This sequence joins TRBV19 and TRBJ1-5; TRBD1 is a possible D gene (5 bases). The CDR3 extends over 13 amino acids. Germline CDR1 reads LNHDA; CDR2 reads SQIVND (reference sequence). The V end was cut by 4 bases, the J end by 5 bases, with 9 bases between. CDR3 bases: TGTGCCAGTAGTAAGGCCAGGGATCAGCCCCAGCATTTT. It specifies CASSKARDQPQHF.

The chain has TRBV29-1 and TRBJ1-2; no clear D gene. The CDR3 extends over 12 amino acids. The germline CDR1 and CDR2 sequences are SQVTM and ANQGSEA. Between the trimmed V and J ends, which lost 4 bases and 4 bases, there was a span of 10 bases. In DNA, the CDR3 is TGCAGCGTTGGGGGAAAAATCTATGGCTACACCTTC. This encodes CSVGGKIYGYTF.